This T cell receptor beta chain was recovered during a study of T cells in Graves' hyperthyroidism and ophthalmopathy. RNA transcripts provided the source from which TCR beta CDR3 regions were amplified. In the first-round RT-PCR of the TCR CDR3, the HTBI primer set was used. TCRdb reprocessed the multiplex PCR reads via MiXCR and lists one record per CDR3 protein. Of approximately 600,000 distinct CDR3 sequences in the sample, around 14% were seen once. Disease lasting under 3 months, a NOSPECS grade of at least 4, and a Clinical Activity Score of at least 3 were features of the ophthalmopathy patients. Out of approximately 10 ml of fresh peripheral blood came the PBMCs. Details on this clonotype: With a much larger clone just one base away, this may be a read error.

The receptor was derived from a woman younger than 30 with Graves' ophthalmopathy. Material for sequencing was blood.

DNA of the CDR3: TGTGCCATCAGTGGTCCCGGGACAGGGGAAGAAAAACTGTTTTTT. Its translation: CAISGPGTGEEKLFF. The chain is built from TRBV10-3 and TRBJ1-4, with TRBD1 matching over 10 bases. Germline CDR1 reads ENHRY; CDR2 reads SYGVKD. With 4 bases clipped from V and 8 bases from J, the junction kept 7 bases outside the gene matches. The CDR3 consists of 15 residues.